A selection of T cell receptor beta chains follows, all from one sample in a study of blood T cell repertoires in COVID-19. Only in-frame clones appear in the TCRdb table, and some are missing; sequencing was by immunoSEQ multiplex PCR. This table has 40,000 to 55,000 clones, 85% to 95% appearing once. Sequenced: peripheral blood. These receptors all stem from a woman older than 75 with acute or convalescent COVID-19. CDR3s include the opening cysteine and the closing phenylalanine or tryptophan. The D gene is left open where the match is weak. Clone size is stated in some rows and not others, as once, few, many or a class when expanded.

d_gene: TRBD2
j_gene: TRBJ2-2
abundance: -
v_gene: TRBV5-4
CDR3aa: CASSLRVRGGTGELFF
CDR3nt: TGTGCCAGCAGCTTACGGGTGCGGGGGGGCACCGGGGAGCTGTTTTTT

d_gene: -
j_gene: TRBJ2-1
abundance: -
v_gene: TRBV2
CDR3aa: CASSGQSYNEQFF
CDR3nt: TGTGCCAGCAGCGGACAGTCCTACAATGAGCAGTTCTTC

d_gene: -
j_gene: TRBJ2-7
abundance: -
v_gene: TRBV5-6
CDR3aa: CASSPWRTYEQYF
CDR3nt: TGTGCCAGCAGCCCTTGGCGGACCTACGAGCAGTACTTC

d_gene: -
j_gene: TRBJ1-1
abundance: -
v_gene: TRBV10-3
CDR3aa: CAIREGGGTEAFF
CDR3nt: TGTGCCATCAGAGAGGGTGGCGGGACTGAAGCTTTCTTT

d_gene: -
j_gene: TRBJ1-2
abundance: -
v_gene: TRBV29-1
CDR3aa: CSVEVGGYGYTF
CDR3nt: TGCAGCGTTGAAGTGGGGGGGTATGGCTACACCTTC

d_gene: -
j_gene: TRBJ1-1
abundance: -
v_gene: TRBV14
CDR3aa: CASSHSGNTEAFF
CDR3nt: TGTGCCAGCAGCCATTCGGGGAACACTGAAGCTTTCTTT

d_gene: TRBD2
j_gene: TRBJ2-7
abundance: -
v_gene: TRBV18
CDR3aa: CASSSKPSGSRHEQYF
CDR3nt: TGTGCCAGCTCATCGAAACCTAGCGGGAGTCGCCACGAGCAGTACTTC

d_gene: -
j_gene: TRBJ1-2
abundance: -
v_gene: TRBV19
CDR3aa: CASKASSDYGYTF
CDR3nt: TGTGCCAGTAAAGCGTCGTCCGACTATGGCTACACCTTC

d_gene: -
j_gene: TRBJ2-1
abundance: -
v_gene: TRBV28
CDR3aa: CASDSRDYRGTEQFF
CDR3nt: TGTGCCAGCGACAGTCGAGATTATCGGGGGACCGAGCAGTTCTTC

d_gene: TRBD2
j_gene: TRBJ2-1
abundance: -
v_gene: TRBV27
CDR3aa: CASRGTSGPNEQFF
CDR3nt: TGTGCCAGCAGGGGGACTAGCGGACCCAATGAGCAGTTCTTC

d_gene: TRBD1
j_gene: TRBJ1-1
abundance: -
v_gene: TRBV29-1
CDR3aa: CSVGQGTEAFF
CDR3nt: TGCAGCGTTGGACAGGGCACTGAAGCTTTCTTT

d_gene: -
j_gene: TRBJ2-5
abundance: -
v_gene: TRBV30
CDR3aa: CAWTLQETQYF
CDR3nt: TGTGCCTGGACTCTCCAAGAGACCCAGTACTTC

d_gene: -
j_gene: TRBJ1-1
abundance: -
v_gene: TRBV5-3
CDR3aa: CARSSPPGDTEAFF
CDR3nt: TGTGCCAGAAGCTCCCCGCCCGGAGACACTGAAGCTTTCTTT

d_gene: -
j_gene: TRBJ2-7
abundance: -
v_gene: TRBV7-2
CDR3aa: CASSAQDYEQYF
CDR3nt: TGTGCCAGCAGCGCCCAGGACTACGAGCAGTACTTC

d_gene: -
j_gene: TRBJ1-1
abundance: once
v_gene: TRBV7-9
CDR3aa: CASSSSGRNTEAFF
CDR3nt: TGTGCCAGCAGCTCCAGTGGGAGGAACACTGAAGCTTTCTTT

d_gene: -
j_gene: TRBJ2-7
abundance: -
v_gene: TRBV12-3/TRBV12-4
CDR3aa: CASRTTGAYEQYF
CDR3nt: TGTGCCAGCAGGACGACAGGTGCTTACGAGCAGTACTTC

d_gene: -
j_gene: TRBJ1-4
abundance: -
v_gene: TRBV3-1/TRBV3-2
CDR3aa: CASSQDVSASNEKLFF
CDR3nt: TGTGCCAGCAGCCAAGACGTCTCCGCAAGCAACGAAAAACTGTTTTTT

d_gene: TRBD1
j_gene: TRBJ1-5
abundance: -
v_gene: TRBV6-5
CDR3aa: CASSYSWDRGGWPQHF
CDR3nt: TGTGCCAGCAGTTACTCGTGGGACAGGGGCGGATGGCCCCAGCATTTT

d_gene: TRBD2
j_gene: TRBJ2-1
abundance: once
v_gene: TRBV7-9
CDR3aa: CASRLTSGRASHNEQFF
CDR3nt: TGTGCCAGCAGGTTGACTAGCGGGAGGGCCTCTCACAATGAGCAGTTCTTC

d_gene: -
j_gene: TRBJ2-1
abundance: -
v_gene: TRBV2
CDR3aa: CASTREVGAPQGNEQFF
CDR3nt: TGTGCCAGCACCCGAGAGGTGGGAGCGCCCCAAGGGAATGAGCAGTTCTTC

d_gene: -
j_gene: TRBJ2-7
abundance: -
v_gene: TRBV6-2/TRBV6-3
CDR3aa: CASSYSTTRQGPGYF
CDR3nt: TGTGCCAGCAGTTACTCGACAACGAGGCAGGGTCCGGGGTACTTC

d_gene: -
j_gene: TRBJ2-1
abundance: -
v_gene: TRBV7-8
CDR3aa: CASSLLRLWPSVYNEQFF
CDR3nt: TGTGCCAGCAGCTTATTGCGCTTATGGCCTAGCGTCTACAATGAGCAGTTCTTC

d_gene: -
j_gene: TRBJ2-5
abundance: -
v_gene: TRBV18
CDR3aa: CASSLFSETQYF
CDR3nt: TGTGCCAGCTCACTCTTTTCGGAGACCCAGTACTTC

d_gene: -
j_gene: TRBJ2-3
abundance: -
v_gene: TRBV6-1
CDR3aa: CASSEPGVRAATQYF
CDR3nt: TGTGCCAGCAGTGAACCGGGCGTGAGGGCCGCTACGCAGTATTTT

d_gene: TRBD2
j_gene: TRBJ2-1
abundance: -
v_gene: TRBV6-4
CDR3aa: CASSLYPGGSPSYNEQFF
CDR3nt: TGTGCCAGCAGTCTCTATCCTGGCGGGAGCCCGTCCTACAATGAGCAGTTCTTC

d_gene: -
j_gene: TRBJ1-5
abundance: -
v_gene: TRBV18
CDR3aa: CASSPKQGWFWLGFHSNQPQHF
CDR3nt: TGTGCCAGCTCACCTAAGCAGGGTTGGTTTTGGTTGGGGTTTCATAGCAATCAGCCCCAGCATTTT

d_gene: -
j_gene: TRBJ2-4
abundance: -
v_gene: TRBV28
CDR3aa: CASSLISGVNIQYF
CDR3nt: TGTGCCAGCAGTTTAATCTCAGGGGTGAACATTCAGTACTTC

d_gene: -
j_gene: TRBJ1-6
abundance: -
v_gene: TRBV10-3
CDR3aa: CAISSRRGEIRMANSPLHF
CDR3nt: TGTGCCATCAGTAGCAGACGGGGAGAGATACGGATGGCTAATTCACCCCTCCACTTT

d_gene: -
j_gene: TRBJ1-2
abundance: -
v_gene: TRBV16
CDR3aa: CASSHSIDGLYGYTF
CDR3nt: TGTGCCAGCAGCCATAGCATTGACGGTTTGTATGGCTACACCTTC

d_gene: TRBD1
j_gene: TRBJ2-3
abundance: -
v_gene: TRBV30
CDR3aa: CACPSGGAEYSQYF
CDR3nt: TGTGCCTGTCCCTCAGGGGGCGCGGAGTATTCGCAGTATTTT

d_gene: -
j_gene: TRBJ2-5
abundance: -
v_gene: TRBV5-1
CDR3aa: CASSPGQAGGTQYF
CDR3nt: TGCGCCAGCAGCCCAGGACAGGCGGGGGGGACCCAGTACTTC

d_gene: -
j_gene: TRBJ1-2
abundance: -
v_gene: TRBV7-9
CDR3aa: CASSLRPGLNYGYTF
CDR3nt: TGTGCCAGCAGCTTAAGGCCAGGGCTAAACTATGGCTACACCTTC

d_gene: -
j_gene: TRBJ1-4
abundance: -
v_gene: TRBV6-5
CDR3aa: CASIQQGEKLFF
CDR3nt: TGTGCCAGCATCCAACAGGGTGAAAAACTGTTTTTT

d_gene: TRBD2
j_gene: TRBJ2-1
abundance: -
v_gene: TRBV7-2
CDR3aa: CASSLAGGTSGNNEQFF
CDR3nt: TGTGCCAGCAGCTTAGCGGGAGGGACTAGCGGAAACAATGAGCAGTTCTTC

d_gene: TRBD2
j_gene: TRBJ2-2
abundance: few
v_gene: TRBV19
CDR3aa: CASSIGLATGELFF
CDR3nt: TGTGCCAGTAGTATAGGACTAGCGACCGGGGAGCTGTTTTTT